A single sample gave rise to the 16 T cell receptor beta chains below, sequenced in a study of T cell repertoires in cytomegalovirus infection (dated by TCRdb to between 2017 and 2020). TCRdb records Illumina HiSeq 1500 as the sequencer. Using fastp at Q25 and MiXCR, TCRdb reprocessed the public reads and kept productive beta chains. Every distinct CDR3 protein forms one entry, paired with its most common genes and DNA. This sample gives around 210,000 distinct CDR3 sequences in total; approximately 6.7% of them show up just once. Less than 7.5% of the sample lies in the top ten. The material sequenced was PBMCs. All receptors derive from a human donor in good health (CMV status not recorded). Some clones in this sample may be carry-over from other donors' samples.

This clonotype has at least ten counts. The chain couples TRBV7-2 to TRBJ1-5, with D perhaps matching TRBD1 (6 bases). CDR3 length: 18 residues. CDR1 is SGHTA and CDR2 is FQGNSA in the germline V gene. V was shortened by 2 bases and J by 0 bases, with 17 bases between the two germline ends. CDR3 sequence: CASSLRGAKDSSNQPQHF. As DNA, the CDR3 is TGTGCCAGCAGCTTAAGGGGGGCGAAAGACAGTAGCAATCAGCCCCAGCATTTT.

This chain connects TRBV4-1 to TRBJ2-3; D possibly corresponds to TRBD2 (6 bases). V gave up 0 bases and J gave up 6 bases, with 16 bases separating them. From germline, CDR1 is MGHRA and CDR2 YSYEKL. The length of the CDR3 is 16 residues. CDR3 residues: CASSQETHGGTDTQYF. In DNA, the CDR3 is TGCGCCAGCAGCCAAGAAACCCACGGGGGTACGGATACGCAGTATTTT.

This chain connects TRBV3-1 to TRBJ2-5; 7 nucleotides match TRBD1. Germline lookup yields CDR1 LGHDT and CDR2 YNNKEL (reference sequence). Trimming cost V 4 bases and J 2 bases; bases outside gene matches: 10. CDR3 length: 16 residues. In nucleotides, the CDR3 is TGTGCCAGCAGCCCTAGACAGGGTACGGATCAAGAGACCCAGTACTTC. This sequence encodes CASSPRQGTDQETQYF.

Only a few counts were recorded for this clonotype. The chain links TRBV2 to TRBJ2-1; 14 nucleotides line up with TRBD2. The CDR3 spans 15 residues. The ends lost 6 bases at V and 9 bases at J; junction bases unmatched: 7. The germline CDR1 and CDR2 sequences are SNHLY and FYNNEI. The CDR3 DNA reads as TGTGCCAGCAGGGAGACTAGCGGGGGGGCGGGTGAGCAGTTCTTC. It translates to CASRETSGGAGEQFF.

This clonotype has only a few counts. The chain carries TRBV6-2 or TRBV6-3 and TRBJ2-5; TRBD1 aligns across 9 bases. The J segment lost 9 bases and the V segment lost 7 bases, leaving 12 bases of the junction unmatched. Germline V gene data show CDR1 as MNHEY and CDR2 as SVGEGT. The CDR3 is made up of 14 amino acids. The CDR3 bases are TGTGCCAGCACCCAACAGGGGGCAAGGTGGTCCCAGTACTTC. This translates into CASTQQGARWSQYF.

The sample holds many counts of this clonotype. The chain is built from TRBV4-2 and TRBJ1-1; D ambiguous. The germline V and J ends were trimmed by 5 bases and 6 bases, with 10 bases remaining between them. The CDR3 length is 12 residues. Germline-derived CDR1 and CDR2 are LGHNA and YNFKEQ. DNA of the CDR3: TGTGCCAGCAGCAACTCTGTAGCTGAAGCTTTCTTT. As protein: CASSNSVAEAFF.

This clonotype has a count of ten or more. The chain combines TRBV20-1 with TRBJ1-1, with 7 nucleotides matching TRBD1. V shed 4 bases and J 5 bases; nucleotides not matched to a gene: 13. The CDR3 runs 15 residues. Germline lookup yields CDR1 DFQATT and CDR2 SNEGSKA (reference sequence). The CDR3 reads CSAKGSWQGGTEAFF. The CDR3 DNA sequence: TGCAGTGCTAAGGGCTCCTGGCAGGGGGGAACTGAAGCTTTCTTT.

A remark on this clonotype: One junction end disagrees with the germline gene, perhaps due to a read error. V usage is TRBV29-1 and J usage is TRBJ1-1, with D hard to call. The V gene's germline CDR1 is SQVTM and CDR2 ANQGSEA. The CDR3 extends over 11 amino acids. For the CDR3, the DNA is TGCAGCGTTTATGGGAACGCTGAAGCTTTCTTT. This encodes CSVYGNAEAFF.

This clonotype has a count of ten or more. The chain is built from TRBV29-1 and TRBJ1-1; D is possibly TRBD1 (6 bases). V was trimmed by 6 bases and J by 3 bases, leaving 11 bases between them. In germline, CDR1 is SQVTM, CDR2 ANQGSEA. This CDR3 is 12 amino acids long. CDR3 region: CSVKQGDTEAFF. CDR3 nucleotide sequence: TGCAGCGTAAAACAGGGTGACACTGAAGCTTTCTTT.

Ten or more counts support this clonotype. The chain employs TRBV20-1 and TRBJ1-5, with no clear D. This CDR3 has 13 residues. Per germline, CDR1 DFQATT and CDR2 SNEGSKA (reference sequence). V was pared by 3 bases and J by 3 bases, with 9 bases between. The CDR3 loop reads CSASNMNNQPQHF. The CDR3 bases are TGCAGTGCTAGTAACATGAACAATCAGCCCCAGCATTTT.

A remark on this clonotype: Possible read error: a much larger clone is one base away. This chain connects TRBV29-1 to TRBJ1-5, with TRBD1 matching over 7 bases. The length of the CDR3 is 14 residues. Germline CDR1 and CDR2: SQVTM and ANQGSEA. The CDR3 DNA is TGCAGCGTTGAAGAAGGGGGGATGGGACAGCCCGAGCATTTT. Amino acids: CSVEEGGMGQPEHF.

There are many counts of this clonotype. The chain links TRBV10-3 to TRBJ1-2; D might be TRBD1 (5 bases). The CDR3 covers 15 residues. CDR1 ENHRY and CDR2 SYGVKD come from the germline V gene. Between the trimmed V and J ends, which lost 6 bases and 2 bases, there was a span of 16 bases. CDR3 sequence: CAISLDPRGNYGYTF. In DNA, the CDR3 is TGTGCCATCAGCCTAGACCCTCGGGGGAACTATGGCTACACCTTC.

This clonotype was seen at least ten times. This chain connects TRBV25-1 to TRBJ1-1, with D unresolved. V lost 6 bases to trimming and J lost 1 base, with 6 bases between them. This CDR3 region has 12 residues. CDR1 and CDR2 from the germline V gene are MGHDK and SYGVNS. The CDR3 loop is CASRWRNTEAFF. The DNA of the CDR3 is TGTGCCAGCAGGTGGAGGAACACTGAAGCTTTCTTT.

This clonotype was seen repeatedly, ten times or more. The chain links TRBV30 to TRBJ2-5; the D call may be TRBD1 or TRBD2 (5 bases each). Germline V lookup: CDR1 GTSNPN, CDR2 SVGIG (reference sequence). V was pared by 3 bases and J by 6 bases, with 23 bases between. This CDR3 has 16 residues. CDR3 nucleotides: TGTGCCTGGAGGGCAGGCCCCCGGGACCCCCTGAAGACCCAGTACTTC. It yields the protein CAWRAGPRDPLKTQYF.

This clonotype was seen repeatedly, ten times or more. The chain couples TRBV6-5 to TRBJ1-2; D is ambiguous. The germline V and J ends were trimmed by 1 base and 4 bases, with 22 bases remaining between them. CDR1 is MNHEY, CDR2 SVGAGI, per germline. This CDR3 has 18 amino acids. The CDR3 reads CASSYLSVLHLDSYGYTF. The CDR3 DNA reads as TGTGCCAGCAGTTACTTATCGGTTCTGCACCTCGATAGCTATGGCTACACCTTC.

The table lists this clonotype with many counts. This chain links TRBV18 with TRBJ2-1, with 8 bases fitting TRBD1. Germline CDR1 and CDR2: KGHSH and LQKENI. The V segment lost 4 bases and the J segment 2 bases; nucleotides outside the gene matches: 10. This CDR3 comprises 17 residues. CDR3 amino acids: CASSLELQGGAYNEQFF. CDR3 coding DNA: TGTGCCAGCTCACTAGAATTACAGGGGGGAGCCTACAATGAGCAGTTCTTC. The full variable domain, with the rest looked up from reference TRBV18 and TRBJ2-1, is NAGVMQNPRHLVRRRGQEARLRCSPMKGHSHVYWYRQLPEEGLKFMVYLQKENIIDESGMPKERFSAEFPKEGPSILRIQQVVRGDSAAYFCASSLELQGGAYNEQFFGPGTRLTVL.